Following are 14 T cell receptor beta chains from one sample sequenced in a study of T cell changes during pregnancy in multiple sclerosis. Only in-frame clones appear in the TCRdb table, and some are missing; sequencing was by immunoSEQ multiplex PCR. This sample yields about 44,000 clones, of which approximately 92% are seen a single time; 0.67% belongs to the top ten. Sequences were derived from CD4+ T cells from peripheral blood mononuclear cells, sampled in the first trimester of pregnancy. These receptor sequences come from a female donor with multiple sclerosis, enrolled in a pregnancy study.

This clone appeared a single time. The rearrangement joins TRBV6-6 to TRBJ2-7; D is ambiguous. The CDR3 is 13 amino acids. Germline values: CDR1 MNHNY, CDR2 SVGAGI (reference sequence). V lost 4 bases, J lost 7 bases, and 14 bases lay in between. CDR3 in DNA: TGTGCCAGCAGTTTCTCCCCCCTGGAGGAGCAGTACTTC. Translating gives CASSFSPLEEQYF.

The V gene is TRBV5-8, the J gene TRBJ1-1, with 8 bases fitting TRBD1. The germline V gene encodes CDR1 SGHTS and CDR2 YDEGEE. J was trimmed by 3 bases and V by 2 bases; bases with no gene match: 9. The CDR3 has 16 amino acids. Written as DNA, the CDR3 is TGTGCCAGCAGCTTCAGAAAAACAGGGGGGGACACTGAAGCTTTCTTT. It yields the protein CASSFRKTGGDTEAFF. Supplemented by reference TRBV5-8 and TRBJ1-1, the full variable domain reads EAGVTQSPTHLIKTRGQQATLRCSPISGHTSVYWYQQALGLGLQFLLWYDEGEERNRGNFPPRFSGRQFPNYSSELNVNALELEDSALYLCASSFRKTGGDTEAFFGQGTRLTVV.

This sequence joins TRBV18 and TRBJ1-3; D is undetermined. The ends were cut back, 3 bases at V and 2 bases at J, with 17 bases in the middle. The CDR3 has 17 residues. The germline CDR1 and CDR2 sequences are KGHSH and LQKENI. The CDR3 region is CASSPPRGQGPGNTIYF. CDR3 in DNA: TGTGCCAGCTCACCCCCCCGAGGGCAAGGTCCTGGAAACACCATATATTTT.

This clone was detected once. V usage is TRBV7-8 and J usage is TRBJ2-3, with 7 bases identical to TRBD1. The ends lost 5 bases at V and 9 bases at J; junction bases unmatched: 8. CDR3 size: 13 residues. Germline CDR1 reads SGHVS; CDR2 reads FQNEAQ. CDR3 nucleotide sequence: TGTGCCAGCAGCATAAGACAGGGAGAGACGCAGTATTTT. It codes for CASSIRQGETQYF.

The CDR3 DNA reads TGCGCCAGCAGCTTGGCGGGCAGGGGTAATGAAAAACTGTTTTTT. As protein: CASSLAGRGNEKLFF. V usage is TRBV5-1 and J usage is TRBJ1-4; possible D gene TRBD1, 6 bases. Trimming took off 0 bases at V and 4 bases at J, with 10 bases between the two ends. The CDR3 has 15 amino acids. The germline CDR1 and CDR2 sequences are SGHRS and YFSETQ.

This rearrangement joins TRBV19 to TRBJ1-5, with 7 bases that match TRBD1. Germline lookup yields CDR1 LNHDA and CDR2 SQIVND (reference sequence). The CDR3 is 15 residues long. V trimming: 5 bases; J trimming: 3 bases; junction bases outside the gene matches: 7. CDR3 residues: CASSLTGANNQPQHF. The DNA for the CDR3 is TGTGCCAGTAGTCTTACAGGGGCGAACAATCAGCCCCAGCATTTT.

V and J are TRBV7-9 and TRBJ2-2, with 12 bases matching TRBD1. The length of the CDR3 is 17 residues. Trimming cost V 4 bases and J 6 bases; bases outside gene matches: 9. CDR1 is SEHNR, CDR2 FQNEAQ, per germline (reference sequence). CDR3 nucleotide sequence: TGTGCCAGCAGCTGGGACAGGGGGCGAAAACGGTCCGGGGAGCTGTTTTTT. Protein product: CASSWDRGRKRSGELFF.

CDR3 protein: CASNLEDSYNEQFF. The CDR3 DNA reads TGTGCCAGCAACCTGGAAGACAGCTACAATGAGCAGTTCTTC. This chain joins TRBV9 and TRBJ2-1; perhaps TRBD1 as D (5 bases). The V end lost 6 bases, the J end lost 3 bases, and 13 bases lay between the germline ends. There are 14 residues in the CDR3. The germline CDR1 and CDR2 sequences are SGDLS and YYNGEE.

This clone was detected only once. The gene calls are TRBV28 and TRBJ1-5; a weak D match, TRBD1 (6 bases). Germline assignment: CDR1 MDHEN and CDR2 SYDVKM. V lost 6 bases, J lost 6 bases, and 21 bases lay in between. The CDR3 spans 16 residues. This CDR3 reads CASRPRGGGHRQPQHF. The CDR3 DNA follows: TGTGCCAGCAGACCTAGAGGTGGGGGACATCGTCAGCCCCAGCATTTT.

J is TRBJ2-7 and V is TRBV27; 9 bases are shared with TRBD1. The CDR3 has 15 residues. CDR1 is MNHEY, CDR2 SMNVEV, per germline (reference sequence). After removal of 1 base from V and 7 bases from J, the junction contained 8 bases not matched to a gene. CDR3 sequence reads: CASSLLGQGLREQYF. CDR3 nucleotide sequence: TGTGCCAGCAGTTTATTGGGACAGGGATTAAGAGAGCAGTACTTC.

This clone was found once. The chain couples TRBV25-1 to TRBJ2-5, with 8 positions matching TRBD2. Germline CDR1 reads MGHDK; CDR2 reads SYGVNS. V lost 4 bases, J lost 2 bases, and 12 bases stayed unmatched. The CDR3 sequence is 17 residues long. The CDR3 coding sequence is TGTGCCAGCAGTGGGGGAACGGGAGGGTTCTTTCAAGAGACCCAGTACTTC. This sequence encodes CASSGGTGGFFQETQYF.

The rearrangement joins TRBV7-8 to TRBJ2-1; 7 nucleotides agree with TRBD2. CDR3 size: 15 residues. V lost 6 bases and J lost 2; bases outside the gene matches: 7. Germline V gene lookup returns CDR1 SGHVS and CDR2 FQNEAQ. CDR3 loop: CASSSSSGTYNEQFF. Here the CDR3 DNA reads TGTGCCAGCAGTAGCTCTAGCGGCACCTACAATGAGCAGTTCTTC. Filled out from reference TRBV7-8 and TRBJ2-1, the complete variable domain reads GAGVSQSPRYKVAKRGQDVALRCDPISGHVSLFWYQQALGQGPEFLTYFQNEAQLDKSGLPSDRFFAERPEGSVSTLKIQRTQQEDSAVYLCASSSSSGTYNEQFFGPGTRLTVL.

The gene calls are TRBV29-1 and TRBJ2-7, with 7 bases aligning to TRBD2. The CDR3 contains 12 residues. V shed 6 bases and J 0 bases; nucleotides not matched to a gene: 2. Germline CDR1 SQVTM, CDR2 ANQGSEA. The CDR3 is CSVASGSYEQYF. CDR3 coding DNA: TGCAGCGTGGCTAGCGGCTCCTACGAGCAGTACTTC.

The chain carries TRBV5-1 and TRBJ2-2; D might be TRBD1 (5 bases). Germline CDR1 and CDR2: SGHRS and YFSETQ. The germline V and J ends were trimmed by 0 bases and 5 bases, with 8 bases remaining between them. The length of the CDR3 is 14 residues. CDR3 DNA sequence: TGCGCCAGCAGCTTGGAAGGGGCGACCGGGGAGCTGTTTTTT. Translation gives CASSLEGATGELFF.